This passage covers 22 T cell receptor beta chains from one sample sequenced in a study of shared clonotypes between healthy human individuals. The repertoire was sequenced with immunoSEQ multiplex PCR; TCRdb's copy has only in-frame clones and lacks some. The sample has millions of clones, approximately 95% seen once. As defined, naive CD8 cells were CD45RO-negative and positively selected for CCR7, with terminally differentiated effector memory CD45RA+ cells excluded. Sequenced: naive CD8+ T cells sorted from blood. The receptors come from a man between 18 and 35 years old in good health.

This clone was observed once. V usage is TRBV7-9 and J usage is TRBJ1-6, with 7 bases fitting TRBD1. Germline assignment: CDR1 SEHNR and CDR2 FQNEAQ (reference sequence). This CDR3 has 15 amino acids. The V gene end was trimmed by 5 bases and the J gene end by 4 bases; junction bases not matched to a gene: 5. The CDR3 DNA sequence: TGTGCCAGCAGCCCCCAGGGACAGTATAATTCACCCCTCCACTTT. Encoded protein: CASSPQGQYNSPLHF.

This chain joins TRBV4-1 and TRBJ1-5; the match to TRBD1 covers 8 bases. V shed 2 bases, J shed 4 bases, and the junction held 4 bases outside the gene matches. CDR3 length: 15 residues. Germline assignment: CDR1 MGHRA and CDR2 YSYEKL. CDR3 nucleotide sequence: TGCGCCAGCAGCCAACGAGACAGGGGAAATCAGCCCCAGCATTTT. Amino acid sequence: CASSQRDRGNQPQHF.

This chain links TRBV5-4 with TRBJ1-1, with a possible D match to TRBD1 (6 bases). Trimming shortened V by 6 bases and J by 4 bases, and 16 bases separated the two germline ends. This CDR3 region has 14 residues. The V gene's germline CDR1 is SGHNT and CDR2 YYREEE (reference sequence). This CDR3 reads CASTPGRGGTEAFF. The CDR3 DNA reads TGTGCCAGCACCCCGGGCAGGGGAGGCACTGAAGCTTTCTTT.

This clone was observed a single time. This chain uses TRBV27 with TRBJ2-1; D possibly uses TRBD1 or TRBD2 (6 bases each). V shed 1 base and J shed 10 bases, with 17 bases lying between them. Germline V gene sequence: CDR1 MNHEY, CDR2 SMNVEV (reference sequence). The CDR3 loop spans 15 amino acids. The CDR3 coding sequence is TGTGCCAGCAGTTTATTAGGGGGGTTTTTTTCCGAGCAGTTCTTC. Encoded protein: CASSLLGGFFSEQFF.

The chain combines TRBV7-8 with TRBJ2-3; a possible D gene is TRBD2 (6 bases). The CDR3 extends over 15 amino acids. The germline CDR1 and CDR2 sequences are SGHVS and FQNEAQ. V was cut by 1 base and J by 2 bases, with 10 bases left in between. CDR3 region: CASSLVSGFTDTQYF. The CDR3 nucleotides are TGTGCCAGCAGCTTAGTTAGCGGATTCACAGATACGCAGTATTTT. The entire variable domain, with the rest obtained from reference TRBV7-8 and TRBJ2-3, is as follows: GAGVSQSPRYKVAKRGQDVALRCDPISGHVSLFWYQQALGQGPEFLTYFQNEAQLDKSGLPSDRFFAERPEGSVSTLKIQRTQQEDSAVYLCASSLVSGFTDTQYFGPGTRLTVL.

The chain couples TRBV11-3 to TRBJ2-7; the D is unclear. This CDR3 is built from 17 residues. Germline V gene data show CDR1 as SGHNT and CDR2 as YENEEA. Trimming took 1 base from V and 6 from J, leaving 22 bases between them. The CDR3 nucleotides are TGTGCCAGCAGCTTAGGCCCGCTCGGGCCCAGTGCCTGCGAGCAGTACTTC. Amino acids: CASSLGPLGPSACEQYF.

This clone has just a few counts. The chain recombines TRBV7-9 with TRBJ1-1; D possibly corresponds to TRBD1 (6 bases). V dropped 11 bases and J dropped 5 bases, with 15 bases sitting between them. CDR1 SEHNR and CDR2 FQNEAQ come from the germline V gene (reference sequence). The CDR3 sequence is 12 residues long. DNA of the CDR3: TGTGCCTCCGCCCGGGGGGCAACTGAAGCTTTCTTT. This sequence encodes CASARGATEAFF.

V is TRBV18 and J is TRBJ2-7; possible D gene TRBD2, 6 bases. The V and J ends lost 2 bases and 6 bases respectively, with 14 bases between them. Per the germline V gene, CDR1 is KGHSH and CDR2 is LQKENI. The CDR3 contains 14 residues. The CDR3 region has the DNA TGTGCCAGCTCACCAGTCACTAGCAAAGGCGAGCAGTACTTC. Amino acids: CASSPVTSKGEQYF.

The chain employs TRBV4-2 and TRBJ1-3; the D is unclear. CDR3 size: 14 residues. Germline CDR1 and CDR2: LGHNA and YNFKEQ. Trimming took 0 bases from V and 3 from J, leaving 6 bases between them. The CDR3 region has the DNA TGTGCCAGCAGCCAAGATGCCTTTGGAAACACCATATATTTT. This sequence encodes CASSQDAFGNTIYF.

The chain is built from TRBV7-9 and TRBJ2-7, with 8 bases that match TRBD1. This CDR3 comprises 16 residues. Losses at the gene ends were 1 base for V and 3 bases for J; bases not matched to a gene: 8. The V gene's germline CDR1 is SEHNR and CDR2 FQNEAQ (reference sequence). CDR3 protein: CASSLGPLDRGYEQYF. The CDR3 DNA is TGTGCCAGCAGCTTAGGCCCCCTCGACAGGGGCTACGAGCAGTACTTC.

This rearrangement joins TRBV27 to TRBJ1-6; no definite D call. The CDR3 extends over 15 amino acids. The germline CDR1 and CDR2 sequences are MNHEY and SMNVEV (reference sequence). Trimming stripped 6 bases from V and 0 bases from J, with 9 bases between. The CDR3 DNA reads as TGTGCCAGCAGCCCGTACAGCTCCTATAATTCACCCCTCCACTTT. This codes for CASSPYSSYNSPLHF.

The genes are TRBV7-6 and TRBJ2-2; the D is unclear. Trimming took 5 bases from V and 2 from J, leaving 9 bases between them. From germline, CDR1 is SGHVS and CDR2 FNYEAQ. The CDR3 totals 14 residues. CDR3 DNA sequence: TGTGCCAGCAGCCCGAGTACAAACACCGGGGAGCTGTTTTTT. It is translated as CASSPSTNTGELFF.

The chain uses TRBV27 and TRBJ1-1; D unresolved. CDR3 length: 16 residues. The V end was cut by 0 bases, the J end by 7 bases, with 18 bases between. Germline lookup yields CDR1 MNHEY and CDR2 SMNVEV (reference sequence). The CDR3 nucleotides are TGTGCCAGCAGTTTATCCGGCGGTACTTCCCGGGGTGAAGCTTTCTTT. Its translation: CASSLSGGTSRGEAFF.

The chain couples TRBV30 to TRBJ2-7; D is undetermined. Trimming removed 3 bases at V and 1 base at J, with 7 bases between. The germline V gene encodes CDR1 GTSNPN and CDR2 SVGIG (reference sequence). This CDR3 comprises 12 residues. This CDR3 reads CAWRGESYEQYF. The CDR3 DNA is TGTGCCTGGAGGGGTGAATCCTACGAGCAGTACTTC.

The rearrangement uses TRBV6-1 and TRBJ2-7; D ambiguous. CDR1 is MNHNS, CDR2 SASEGT, per germline. This CDR3 is built from 15 residues. Trimming took off 3 bases at V and 2 bases at J, with 14 bases between the two ends. The CDR3 spells CASSEFSSVAYEQYF. The CDR3 region has the DNA TGTGCCAGCAGTGAGTTTAGTTCTGTCGCCTACGAGCAGTACTTC.

The gene calls are TRBV6-6 and TRBJ2-3; 9 bases line up with TRBD1. The CDR3 runs to 11 residues. V gave up 9 bases and J gave up 6 bases; unmatched junction bases: 1. Looked up from germline, CDR1 is MNHNY and CDR2 is SVGAGI (reference sequence). In DNA, the CDR3 is TGTGCCAGTGACAGGGGGGATACGCAGTATTTT. This gives the protein CASDRGDTQYF.

Turning to this clone: Other DNA sequences in the sample encode the same CDR3. As DNA, the CDR3 is TGTGCCAGCAGCTTGAGCGGGGAAGAGACCCAGTACTTC. It yields the protein CASSLSGEETQYF. The gene calls are TRBV11-2 and TRBJ2-5; 7 bases match TRBD2. From germline, CDR1 is SGHAT and CDR2 FQNNGV. The CDR3 loop spans 13 amino acids. Trimming at V came to 3 bases and at J to 3 bases, leaving 1 base not matched to a gene.

The rearrangement links TRBV14 to TRBJ2-2; the D gene is possibly TRBD2 (5 bases). V lost 1 base and J 0 bases, leaving 12 bases between the germline ends. The germline V gene has CDR1 SGHDN and CDR2 FVKESK. CDR3 length: 17 residues. CDR3: CASSQGYPGSNTGELFF. The DNA of the CDR3 is TGTGCCAGCAGCCAAGGTTATCCGGGGTCGAACACCGGGGAGCTGTTTTTT.

As for this clone: At one boundary the junction diverges from the germline segment, which might be a read error. The chain uses TRBV5-4 and TRBJ2-1; D is perhaps TRBD2 (6 bases). Germline V CDR1 and CDR2: SGHNT, YYREEE (reference sequence). This CDR3 contains 14 residues. In DNA form, the CDR3 reads TGTGCCAGCAGAGGGAGGCCCTCCTACAATGAACAGTTCTTC. This codes for CASRGRPSYNEQFF.

The rearrangement uses TRBV9 and TRBJ2-2; D possibly corresponds to TRBD2 (6 bases). CDR1 is SGDLS, CDR2 YYNGEE, per germline. Trimming cost V 0 bases and J 1 base, with 10 bases left between them. The CDR3 sequence is 16 residues long. The CDR3 bases are TGTGCCAGCAGCGTAGAGGGTAGCGGGAACACCGGGGAGCTGTTTTTT. It translates to CASSVEGSGNTGELFF. Supplemented by reference TRBV9 and TRBJ2-2, the full variable domain reads DSGVTQTPKHLITATGQRVTLRCSPRSGDLSVYWYQQSLDQGLQFLIQYYNGEERAKGNILERFSAQQFPDLHSELNLSSLELGDSALYFCASSVEGSGNTGELFFGEGSRLTVL.

CDR3 amino acids: CASSYSTGYNEQFF. DNA of the CDR3: TGCGCCAGCAGCTACTCCACTGGATACAATGAGCAGTTCTTC. The chain couples TRBV5-1 to TRBJ2-1; D is uncertain. Germline V gene lookup returns CDR1 SGHRS and CDR2 YFSETQ. The V end lost 3 bases, the J end lost 4 bases, and 11 bases lay between the germline ends. The CDR3 contains 14 residues.

The V gene is TRBV11-2, the J gene TRBJ1-1, with D uncertain. The V and J ends lost 0 bases and 0 bases respectively, with 8 bases between them. The CDR3 is 15 amino acids. From germline, CDR1 is SGHAT and CDR2 FQNNGV. CDR3 DNA: TGTGCCAGCAGCTTAGAGCCAGAGATGAACACTGAAGCTTTCTTT. Translating gives CASSLEPEMNTEAFF.